One sample yielded the 9 T cell receptor beta chains listed below, sequenced in a study of blood T cell repertoires in COVID-19. Sequencing used immunoSEQ multiplex PCR; TCRdb keeps in-frame clones, though not all of them. Here the sample spans approximately 210,000 clones, almost 85% being singletons. Source material: peripheral blood. The receptors here all came from a woman aged 70-85 years with active or convalescent COVID-19.

This clone was seen just once. The chain joins TRBV5-1 to TRBJ2-1; 15 bases align to TRBD2. The CDR3 contains 17 residues. Germline CDR1 reads SGHRS; CDR2 reads YFSETQ. Trimming took 4 bases from V and 4 from J; bases not matched to a gene: 6. Written as DNA, the CDR3 is TGCGCCAGCAGCCCAGGACTAGCGGGAGGGATGTACAATGAGCAGTTCTTC. It encodes CASSPGLAGGMYNEQFF.

The chain employs TRBV28 and TRBJ1-6, with D unclear. The V end lost 8 bases, the J end lost 6 bases, and 14 bases lay between the germline ends. Germline V gene lookup returns CDR1 MDHEN and CDR2 SYDVKM. This CDR3 is 14 amino acids long. In DNA, the CDR3 is TGTGCCAGCTACGGGGTAGGGCGTAATTCACCCCTCCACTTT. Translated: CASYGVGRNSPLHF.

This clone was seen a few times. At one end the junction does not follow the germline gene, possibly because of a read error. The chain employs TRBV7-7 and TRBJ1-5; 8 bases match TRBD1. The CDR3 covers 16 residues. Per germline, CDR1 SSHAT and CDR2 FNYEAQ (reference sequence). This CDR3 is CASSFAGDRPSQPQHF. The CDR3 DNA reads as TGTGCTAGCAGCTTCGCCGGGGACAGGCCAAGTCAGCCCCAGCATTTT.

The V gene is TRBV2, the J gene TRBJ1-5, with 9 bases fitting TRBD1. The CDR3 has 13 residues. Trimming removed 8 bases from V and 6 bases from J; junction bases left unmatched: 5. The germline gives CDR1 SNHLY, CDR2 FYNNEI. The CDR3: CASAQGAGQPQHF. The CDR3 DNA sequence: TGTGCCAGCGCACAGGGGGCCGGTCAGCCCCAGCATTTT.

The J gene is TRBJ2-3, the V gene TRBV5-1, with 13 bases aligning to TRBD2. The CDR3 is made up of 17 amino acids. J gave up 5 bases and V 4 bases, and 10 bases lay outside the gene matches. Germline V gene data show CDR1 as SGHRS and CDR2 as YFSETQ. CDR3 sequence reads: CASSPRTSGSGGDTQYF. CDR3 DNA sequence: TGCGCCAGCAGCCCGAGGACTAGCGGGAGTGGGGGAGATACGCAGTATTTT. The entire variable domain, with the rest obtained from reference TRBV5-1 and TRBJ2-3, is as follows: KAGVTQTPRYLIKTRGQQVTLSCSPISGHRSVSWYQQTPGQGLQFLFEYFSETQRNKGNFPGRFSGRQFSNSRSEMNVSTLELGDSALYLCASSPRTSGSGGDTQYFGPGTRLTVL.

The chain joins TRBV12-5 to TRBJ2-2; TRBD1 aligns across 9 bases. There are 15 residues in the CDR3. The V gene's germline CDR1 is LGHNT and CDR2 FRNRAP. Trimming took 5 bases from V and 6 from J; bases not matched to a gene: 7. The CDR3 loop is CASGPYRQGAGELFF. CDR3 bases: TGTGCTAGTGGTCCCTACCGACAGGGGGCCGGGGAGCTGTTTTTT.

The chain joins TRBV5-6 to TRBJ1-1, with no clear D. The CDR3 runs to 13 residues. V was shortened by 0 bases and J by 6 bases, with 9 bases between the two germline ends. Germline assignment: CDR1 SGHDT and CDR2 YYEEEE. The CDR3 protein is CASSLADFSEAFF. The CDR3 DNA reads TGTGCCAGCAGCTTGGCAGACTTCTCTGAAGCTTTCTTT.

The V and J genes are TRBV2 and TRBJ2-2; the match to TRBD2 covers 12 bases. The length of the CDR3 is 16 residues. Germline loops: CDR1 SNHLY, CDR2 FYNNEI. J gave up 7 bases and V 6 bases, and 9 bases lay outside the gene matches. The CDR3 DNA reads as TGTGCCAGCAGACGAAGACTAGCGGGAGTTTACGGGGAGCTGTTTTTT. Amino acids: CASRRRLAGVYGELFF.

The V gene is TRBV29-1, the J gene TRBJ2-3, with D maybe TRBD2 (5 bases). The CDR3 length is 14 residues. Germline CDR1 and CDR2: SQVTM and ANQGSEA. Trimming removed 1 base from V and 0 bases from J, with 8 bases in between. The CDR3: CSVEGERSTDTQYF. Written as DNA, the CDR3 is TGCAGCGTTGAAGGGGAGCGGAGCACAGATACGCAGTATTTT.